Reported below is one T cell receptor (beta chain). This entry belongs to a study of blood T cell repertoires in COVID-19. Overall study: The samples span acute and convalescent COVID-19 from the United States, Italy and Spain. In each case, the material was cDNA or gDNA derived from T cells, B-cell-depleted T cells, or PBMCs.

Trimming took 1 base from V and 6 from J, leaving 13 bases between them. The germline CDR1 and CDR2 sequences are LGHNA and YSLEER. This CDR3 contains 15 residues. In the original processing: Reference gene primer amplification gave nucleated cell count estimates. Generated by immunoSEQ multiplex PCR, the TCRdb table keeps only in-frame clones and is missing some. For V, J and clone size, that table is used; D and trimming come from the DNA. The data hold roughly 200,000 clones, with 90% observed a single time. This TCR was recovered from a man over 45 with acute or convalescent COVID-19. The rearrangement uses TRBV4-3 and TRBJ1-5; a weak D match, TRBD1 (5 bases). Sequencing was done on a sample of peripheral blood. The CDR3 here is CASSQGGVGAQPQHF. As DNA, the CDR3 is TGCGCCAGCAGCCAAGGGGGGGTTGGGGCTCAGCCCCAGCATTTT.